Listed below are T cell receptor beta chains from one sample, sequenced in a study of T cells in Graves' hyperthyroidism and ophthalmopathy. MiXCR was run by TCRdb on the multiplex PCR reads, yielding one entry per CDR3 protein. The sample has more than 300,000 distinct CDR3 sequences; about 15% are singletons. What was sequenced was blood. The receptors were gathered from a young woman with Graves' hyperthyroidism that later progressed to Graves' ophthalmopathy. The CDR3 runs from the conserved cysteine through the conserved F or W. The order of the fields is J gene, D gene, V gene, clone size, CDR3 protein, CDR3 DNA. A D gene is named only where the DNA matches it firmly. Clone size is stated in some rows and not others, as once, few, many or a class when expanded.

>TRBJ2-7|NA|TRBV19|once
CASRRNPTYEQYF
TGTGCCAGCCGACGGAACCCCACCTACGAGCAGTACTTC
>TRBJ2-7|NA|TRBV3-1|few
CASSQRGGGVEQYF
TGTGCCAGCAGCCAGCGGGGAGGCGGGGTCGAGCAGTACTTC
>TRBJ2-2|TRBD1|TRBV24-1|once
CATSTGVTGELFF
TGTGCCACCTCGACAGGGGTCACCGGGGAGCTGTTTTTT
>TRBJ1-2|NA|TRBV19|NA
CASATLGYGYTF
TGTGCCAGCGCCACACTCGGGTATGGCTACACCTTC
>TRBJ2-5|TRBD1|TRBV3-1|NA
CASSTTQGTHPWTQYF
TGTGCCAGCAGCACCACACAGGGGACCCACCCTTGGACCCAGTACTTC
>TRBJ1-4|NA|TRBV18|many
CASSPQQSNEKLFF
TGTGCCAGCTCACCGCAGCAGTCCAATGAAAAACTGTTTTTT
>TRBJ2-7|TRBD1|TRBV28|many
CASSSPNRGRFEQYF
TGTGCCAGCAGTTCCCCTAACAGGGGGCGGTTCGAGCAGTACTTC
>TRBJ2-5|NA|TRBV9|many
CASSGPYQETQYF
TGTGCCAGCAGCGGCCCATACCAAGAGACCCAGTACTTC
>TRBJ2-7|TRBD1|TRBV20-1|many
CSAQHRGSYEQYF
TGCAGTGCTCAGCACAGGGGCTCCTACGAGCAGTACTTC
>TRBJ2-3|NA|TRBV4-1|NA
CASSQGVGAFGTQYF
TGCGCCAGCAGCCAAGGAGTGGGGGCGTTCGGTACGCAGTATTTT
>TRBJ1-2|NA|TRBV20-1|NA
CSAQEGWKYGYTF
TGCAGTGCACAAGAGGGGTGGAAGTATGGCTACACCTTC
>TRBJ2-1|NA|TRBV5-1|few
CASSSGRGSSSYNEQFF
TGCGCCAGCAGTTCGGGGCGAGGGAGCAGCTCCTACAATGAGCAGTTCTTC
>TRBJ1-4|NA|TRBV20-1|many
CSATEREEKLFF
TGCAGTGCTACAGAGAGGGAAGAAAAACTGTTTTTT
>TRBJ2-5|NA|TRBV3-1|many
CASSQWQGLETQYF
TGTGCCAGCAGCCAGTGGCAGGGCCTAGAGACCCAGTACTTC
>TRBJ1-1|NA|TRBV7-9|NA
CASSLAVVVNTEAFF
TGTGCCAGCAGCTTAGCAGTTGTTGTGAACACTGAAGCTTTCTTT
>TRBJ1-4|NA|TRBV11-2|many
CASSRSGGAANEKLFF
TGTGCCAGCAGCCGGAGCGGGGGCGCAGCTAATGAAAAACTGTTTTTT
>TRBJ2-4|TRBD1|TRBV4-1|few
CASSQGTGKVPVAKNIQYF
TGCGCCAGCAGCCAAGGGACAGGGAAGGTCCCTGTAGCCAAAAACATTCAGTACTTC
>TRBJ1-2|NA|TRBV14|NA
CASSQVSGGPINYGYTF
TGTGCCAGCAGCCAAGTCTCCGGCGGGCCAATTAACTATGGCTACACCTTC
>TRBJ1-1|NA|TRBV27|many
CASSLLAEAFF
TGTGCCAGCAGTTTACTCGCTGAAGCTTTCTTT
>TRBJ1-2|NA|TRBV6-4|NA
CAVGRDYGYTF
TGTGCCGTCGGCCGCGACTATGGCTACACCTTC
>TRBJ2-3|TRBD2|TRBV3-1|NA
CASSLGLARGDTQYF
TGTGCCAGCAGCCTGGGACTAGCGAGGGGAGATACGCAGTATTTT
>TRBJ1-5|NA|TRBV20-1|NA
CSARTGQIRPQHF
TGCAGTGCTAGAACCGGGCAAATCAGGCCCCAGCATTTT
>TRBJ1-2|NA|TRBV28|many
CASSFWGANLYGYTF
TGTGCCAGCAGTTTCTGGGGGGCAAACCTCTATGGCTACACCTTC
>TRBJ1-1|NA|TRBV6-9|NA
CASSLTYRTNTEAFF
TGTGCCAGCAGCTTAACCTACCGGACTAACACTGAAGCTTTCTTT
>TRBJ1-1|TRBD1|TRBV5-6|many
CASSLRDRVTTEAFF
TGTGCCAGCAGCCTACGGGACAGGGTGACCACTGAAGCTTTCTTT
>TRBJ2-5|NA|TRBV6-1|many
CASSGMIAGTQYF
TGTGCCAGCAGTGGGATGATTGCTGGGACCCAGTACTTC
>TRBJ2-7|NA|TRBV6-2/TRBV6-3|NA
CASGLDRTYEQYF
TGTGCCAGCGGACTGGACAGAACCTACGAGCAGTACTTC
>TRBJ2-3|NA|TRBV10-2|NA
CASSENADTQYF
TGCGCCAGCAGTGAGAACGCAGATACGCAGTATTTT
>TRBJ2-7|TRBD1|TRBV7-3|NA
CASSLSGQGPYEQYF
TGTGCCAGCAGCTTAAGCGGACAGGGCCCCTACGAGCAGTACTTC
>TRBJ2-7|NA|TRBV2|many
CASRATGRVARGGWQYF
TGTGCCAGCAGGGCCACGGGGCGGGTTGCGCGTGGAGGCTGGCAGTACTTC
>TRBJ1-2|NA|TRBV2|few
CASSDIQTNRYGYTF
TGTGCCAGCAGTGACATACAGACAAATCGCTATGGCTACACCTTC
>TRBJ2-1|NA|TRBV29-1|few
CSVEWAEYNEQFF
TGCAGCGTTGAATGGGCAGAGTACAATGAGCAGTTCTTC
>TRBJ1-2|TRBD1|TRBV29-1|many
CSVERGLLEYGYTF
TGCAGCGTTGAAAGGGGGCTATTGGAATATGGCTACACCTTC
>TRBJ1-6|NA|TRBV11-2|many
CASSPTGTDSPLHF
TGTGCCAGCAGCCCCACAGGGACGGATTCACCCCTCCACTTT
>TRBJ1-4|NA|TRBV20-1|once
CSASRPTGSTEPNEKLFF
TGCAGTGCTAGTCGTCCAACAGGAAGTACGGAGCCTAATGAAAAACTGTTTTTT
>TRBJ2-1|TRBD2|TRBV20-1|few
CSARDRGLALPHNEQFF
TGCAGTGCTAGAGATCGTGGACTAGCGCTCCCCCACAATGAGCAGTTCTTC
>TRBJ2-1|TRBD1|TRBV27|many
CASSLGTGFYNEQFF
TGTGCCAGCAGTTTGGGGACAGGGTTTTACAATGAGCAGTTCTTC
>TRBJ2-5|TRBD2|TRBV18|NA
CASSPPSGSETQYF
TGTGCCAGCTCACCCCCTAGCGGGAGTGAGACCCAGTACTTC
>TRBJ2-7|NA|TRBV29-1|NA
CSASPDSYEQYF
TGCAGCGCCTCGCCCGACTCCTACGAGCAGTACTTC
>TRBJ1-1|NA|TRBV30|few
CAWSGGSVNTEAFF
TGTGCCTGGAGTGGAGGCAGTGTAAACACTGAAGCTTTCTTT
>TRBJ1-5|NA|TRBV28|NA
CASSVNQPQHF
TGTGCCAGCAGTGTCAATCAGCCCCAGCATTTT
>TRBJ2-1|TRBD2|TRBV6-6|many
CASSYRLAAYNEQFF
TGTGCCAGCAGTTACCGTCTAGCGGCTTACAATGAGCAGTTCTTC
>TRBJ2-5|TRBD1|TRBV3-1|many
CASSGGTGGETQYF
TGTGCCAGCAGCGGGGGTACAGGGGGGGAGACCCAGTACTTC
>TRBJ2-5|TRBD1|TRBV19|many
CASSSGTGVGETQYF
TGTGCCAGTAGTTCCGGGACAGGAGTTGGAGAGACCCAGTACTTC
>TRBJ2-3|TRBD2|TRBV6-4|NA
CAIESSGRADTQYF
TGTGCCATCGAATCTAGCGGGAGGGCAGATACGCAGTATTTT
>TRBJ2-7|NA|TRBV6-1|many
CASSVAVRATQYEQYF
TGTGCCAGCAGTGTCGCCGTGCGAGCTACTCAATACGAGCAGTACTTC
>TRBJ1-2|TRBD1|TRBV11-2|many
CASSIDSQGAGGYTF
TGTGCCAGCAGCATAGACTCACAGGGGGCGGGTGGCTACACCTTC
>TRBJ2-5|TRBD1|TRBV20-1|few
CSALPTGTGGDRETLYF
TGCAGTGCCCTCCCGACCGGGACAGGAGGAGACCGAGAGACCCTGTACTTC
>TRBJ1-6|NA|TRBV6-5|NA
CASSYGVDSSPLHF
TGTGCCAGCAGTTACGGAGTGGACAGTTCACCCCTCCACTTT
>TRBJ2-7|NA|TRBV6-1|many
CASRRAVLSYEQYF
TGTGCCAGCAGGAGGGCAGTCCTCTCCTACGAGCAGTACTTC
>TRBJ1-6|NA|TRBV27|NA
CASSSGGSLHF
TGTGCCAGCAGTTCGGGGGGCTCCCTCCACTTT
>TRBJ1-2|TRBD1|TRBV27|many
CASSPDRPNEPYGYTF
TGTGCCAGCAGTCCGGACAGGCCCAACGAGCCATATGGCTACACCTTC
>TRBJ2-3|TRBD2|TRBV27|NA
CASSLGVLAGEGADTQYF
TGTGCCAGCAGTTTAGGGGTGTTAGCGGGAGAAGGGGCAGATACGCAGTATTTT
>TRBJ2-2|NA|TRBV11-2|few
CASRATGPKRSNTGELFF
TGTGCCAGCAGGGCTACCGGCCCAAAGCGGAGTAACACCGGGGAGCTGTTTTTT